Sequencing of this T cell receptor beta chain was carried out in a study of shared clonotypes between healthy human individuals. Study results and caveats: For naive CD4 cells, 4% to 6% of clonotypes were shared across a few donors.

Remarks on this clone: Antigen: not known.

Germline V gene lookup returns CDR1 SGHTA and CDR2 FQGNSA. CDR3 length equals 15 residues. V gave up 3 bases and J gave up 6 bases, with 18 bases separating them. Sequencing was performed with immunoSEQ multiplex PCR; in TCRdb, only in-frame clones are kept and a portion is missing. The sample yields millions of clones, more than 90% seen once. The V call is TRBV7-2, the J call TRBJ2-7; D unresolved. The sequenced material came from naive CD4+ T cells sorted from blood. Subset reported: CD45RA+ positively selected. The TCR was taken from a man aged 18 to 29 in good health. Here the CDR3 reads CASSFSGPNPLEQYF. In DNA, the CDR3 is TGTGCCAGCAGCTTCTCAGGACCTAACCCCCTCGAGCAGTACTTC. Combining the CDR3 with reference TRBV7-2 and TRBJ2-7 gives the whole variable domain GAGVSQSPSNKVTEKGKDVELRCDPISGHTALYWYRQSLGQGLEFLIYFQGNSAPDKSGLPSDRFSAERTGGSVSTLTIQRTQQEDSAVYLCASSFSGPNPLEQYFGPGTRLTVT.